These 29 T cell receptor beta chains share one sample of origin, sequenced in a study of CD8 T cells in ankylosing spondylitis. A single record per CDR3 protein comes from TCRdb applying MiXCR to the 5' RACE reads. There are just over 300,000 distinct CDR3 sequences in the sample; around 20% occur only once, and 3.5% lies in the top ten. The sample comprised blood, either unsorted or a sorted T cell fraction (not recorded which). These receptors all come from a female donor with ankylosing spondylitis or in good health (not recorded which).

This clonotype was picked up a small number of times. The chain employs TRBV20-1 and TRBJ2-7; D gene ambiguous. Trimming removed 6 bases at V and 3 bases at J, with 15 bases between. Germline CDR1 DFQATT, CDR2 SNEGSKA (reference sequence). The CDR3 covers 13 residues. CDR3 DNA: TGCAGTGCGGCTGACACGGGCAACTACGAGCAGTACTTC. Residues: CSAADTGNYEQYF.

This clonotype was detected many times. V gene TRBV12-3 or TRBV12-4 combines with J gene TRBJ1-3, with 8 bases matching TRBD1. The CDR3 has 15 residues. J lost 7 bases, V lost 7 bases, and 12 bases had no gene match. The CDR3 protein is CASTLDRELGNTIYF. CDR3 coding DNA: TGTGCCAGCACTTTGGACAGGGAACTAGGGAACACCATATATTTT.

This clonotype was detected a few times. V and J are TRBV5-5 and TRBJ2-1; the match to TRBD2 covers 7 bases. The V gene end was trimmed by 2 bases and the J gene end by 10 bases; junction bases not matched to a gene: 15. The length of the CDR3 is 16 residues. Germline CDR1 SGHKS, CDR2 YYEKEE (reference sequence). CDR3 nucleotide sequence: TGTGCCAGCAGCTTAGACCTCGCCGGGACTATCCGGGAGCAGTTCTTC. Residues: CASSLDLAGTIREQFF.

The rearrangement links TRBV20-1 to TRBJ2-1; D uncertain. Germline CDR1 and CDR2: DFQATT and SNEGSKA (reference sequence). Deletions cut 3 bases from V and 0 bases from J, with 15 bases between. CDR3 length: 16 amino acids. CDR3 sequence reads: CSASGDHSSSYNEQFF. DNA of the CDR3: TGCAGTGCTAGTGGAGACCATTCGAGCTCCTACAATGAGCAGTTCTTC.

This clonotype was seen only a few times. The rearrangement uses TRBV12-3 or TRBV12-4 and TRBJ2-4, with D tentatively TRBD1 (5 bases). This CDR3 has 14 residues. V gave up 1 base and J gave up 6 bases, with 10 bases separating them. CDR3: CASSLETGVNIQYF. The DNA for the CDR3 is TGTGCCAGCAGTTTAGAAACAGGTGTAAACATTCAGTACTTC.

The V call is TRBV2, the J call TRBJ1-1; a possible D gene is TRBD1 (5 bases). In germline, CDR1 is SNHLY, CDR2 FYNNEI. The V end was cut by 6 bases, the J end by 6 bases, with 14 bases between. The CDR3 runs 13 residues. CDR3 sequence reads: CASRPDRIAEAFF. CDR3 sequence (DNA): TGTGCCAGCAGACCAGACAGAATAGCTGAAGCTTTCTTT.

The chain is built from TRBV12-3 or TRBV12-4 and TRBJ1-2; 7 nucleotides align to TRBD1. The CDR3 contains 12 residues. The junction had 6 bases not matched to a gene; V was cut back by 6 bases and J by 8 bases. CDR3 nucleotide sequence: TGTGCCAGCAGCCGACAGGGTCGGGGCTACACCTTC. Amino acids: CASSRQGRGYTF.

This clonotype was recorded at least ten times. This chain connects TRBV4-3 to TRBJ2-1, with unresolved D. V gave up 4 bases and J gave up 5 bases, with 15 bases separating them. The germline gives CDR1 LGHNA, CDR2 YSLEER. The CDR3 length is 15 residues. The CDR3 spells CASSLYSSPNNEQFF. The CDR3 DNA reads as TGCGCCAGCAGCCTGTATAGCTCGCCAAACAATGAGCAGTTCTTC.

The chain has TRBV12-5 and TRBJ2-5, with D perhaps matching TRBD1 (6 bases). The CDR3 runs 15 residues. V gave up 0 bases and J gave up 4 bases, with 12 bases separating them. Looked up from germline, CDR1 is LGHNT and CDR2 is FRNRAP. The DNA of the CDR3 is TGTGCTAGTGGTTTGGTTCGGACAGAATTAGAGACCCAGTACTTC. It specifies CASGLVRTELETQYF.

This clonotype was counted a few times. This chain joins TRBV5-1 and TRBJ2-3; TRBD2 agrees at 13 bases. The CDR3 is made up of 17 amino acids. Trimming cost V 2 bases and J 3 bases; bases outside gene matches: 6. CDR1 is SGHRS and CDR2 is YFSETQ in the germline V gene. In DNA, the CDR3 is TGCGCCAGCAGCTTCCGACTAGCGGGAGGAGGGACAGATACGCAGTATTTT. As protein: CASSFRLAGGGTDTQYF.

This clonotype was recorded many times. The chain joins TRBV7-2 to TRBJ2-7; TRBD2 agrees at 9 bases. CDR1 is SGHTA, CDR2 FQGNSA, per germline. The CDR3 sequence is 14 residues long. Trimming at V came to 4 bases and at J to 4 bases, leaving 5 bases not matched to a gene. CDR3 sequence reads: CASSSTLAGYEQYF. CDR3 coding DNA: TGTGCCAGCAGCTCGACCCTAGCGGGATACGAGCAGTACTTC. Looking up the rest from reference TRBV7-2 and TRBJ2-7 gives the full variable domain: GAGVSQSPSNKVTEKGKDVELRCDPISGHTALYWYRQSLGQGLEFLIYFQGNSAPDKSGLPSDRFSAERTGGSVSTLTIQRTQQEDSAVYLCASSSTLAGYEQYFGPGTRLTVT.

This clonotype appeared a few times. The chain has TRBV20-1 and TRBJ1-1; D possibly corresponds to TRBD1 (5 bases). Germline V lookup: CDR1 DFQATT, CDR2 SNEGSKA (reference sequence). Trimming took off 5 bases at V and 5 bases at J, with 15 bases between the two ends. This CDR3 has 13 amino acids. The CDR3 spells CSAALRESTEAFF. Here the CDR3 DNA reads TGCAGTGCTGCCCTCAGGGAGTCAACTGAAGCTTTCTTT.

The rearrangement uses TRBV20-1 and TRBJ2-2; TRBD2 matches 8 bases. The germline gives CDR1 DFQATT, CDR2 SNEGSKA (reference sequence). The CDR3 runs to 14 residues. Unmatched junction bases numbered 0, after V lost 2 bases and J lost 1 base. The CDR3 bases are TGCAGTGCTAGACGGGAGGGGAACACCGGGGAGCTGTTTTTT. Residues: CSARREGNTGELFF.

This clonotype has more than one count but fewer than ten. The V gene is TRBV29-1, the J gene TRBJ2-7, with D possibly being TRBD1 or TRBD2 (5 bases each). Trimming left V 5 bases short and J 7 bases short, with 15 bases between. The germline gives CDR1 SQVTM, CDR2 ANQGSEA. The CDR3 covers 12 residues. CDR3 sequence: CSVRDPPGEQYF. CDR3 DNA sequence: TGCAGCGTTAGGGACCCACCGGGGGAGCAGTACTTC.

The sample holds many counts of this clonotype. CDR3 loop: CASRSSPWEDEKLFF. DNA for the CDR3: TGTGCCAGCAGGTCTTCACCATGGGAAGATGAAAAACTGTTTTTT. J is TRBJ1-4 and V is TRBV12-3 or TRBV12-4, with D unresolved. V lost 6 bases and J lost 6, with 17 bases in between. The CDR3 is made up of 15 amino acids.

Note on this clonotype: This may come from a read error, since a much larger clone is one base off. The CDR3 DNA reads as TGCAGTGTTAGAGACCCTCCGGGACTAGCTAGTGAGCAGTTCTTC. It translates to CSVRDPPGLASEQFF. The chain joins TRBV20-1 to TRBJ2-1; TRBD2 aligns across 9 bases. The V gene's germline CDR1 is DFQATT and CDR2 SNEGSKA (reference sequence). The CDR3 consists of 15 residues.

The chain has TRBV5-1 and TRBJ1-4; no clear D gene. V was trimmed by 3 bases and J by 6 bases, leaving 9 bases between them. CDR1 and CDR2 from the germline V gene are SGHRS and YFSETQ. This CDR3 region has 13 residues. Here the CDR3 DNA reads TGCGCCAGCAGCTCCGGCCTGGATGAAAAACTGTTTTTT. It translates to CASSSGLDEKLFF.

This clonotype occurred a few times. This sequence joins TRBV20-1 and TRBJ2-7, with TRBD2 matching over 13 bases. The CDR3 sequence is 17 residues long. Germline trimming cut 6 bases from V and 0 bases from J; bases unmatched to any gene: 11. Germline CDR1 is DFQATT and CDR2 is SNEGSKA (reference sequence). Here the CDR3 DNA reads TGCAGTGCCCTGAGGACTAGCGGGAGTTCCCTCTCCTACGAGCAGTACTTC. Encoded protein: CSALRTSGSSLSYEQYF.

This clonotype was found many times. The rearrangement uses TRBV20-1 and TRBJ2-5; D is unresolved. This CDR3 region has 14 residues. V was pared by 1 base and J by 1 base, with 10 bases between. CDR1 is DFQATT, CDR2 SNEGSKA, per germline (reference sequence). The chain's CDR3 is CSARAHGFQETQYF. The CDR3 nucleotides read TGCAGTGCTAGAGCACATGGTTTCCAAGAGACCCAGTACTTC.

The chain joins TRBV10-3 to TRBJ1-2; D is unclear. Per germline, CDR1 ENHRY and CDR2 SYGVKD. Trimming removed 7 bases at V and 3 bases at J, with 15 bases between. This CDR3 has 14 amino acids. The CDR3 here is CAINGQADYYGYTF. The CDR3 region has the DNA TGTGCCATCAACGGCCAGGCTGACTACTATGGCTACACCTTC.

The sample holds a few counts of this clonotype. The CDR3 loop reads CASSIVGRGQPQHF. The CDR3 coding sequence is TGTGCCAGTAGTATTGTGGGAAGAGGTCAGCCCCAGCATTTT. The chain joins TRBV19 to TRBJ1-5; no reliable D call. Germline loops: CDR1 LNHDA, CDR2 SQIVND (reference sequence). The CDR3 is made up of 14 amino acids. Deletions cut 3 bases from V and 6 bases from J, with 12 bases between.

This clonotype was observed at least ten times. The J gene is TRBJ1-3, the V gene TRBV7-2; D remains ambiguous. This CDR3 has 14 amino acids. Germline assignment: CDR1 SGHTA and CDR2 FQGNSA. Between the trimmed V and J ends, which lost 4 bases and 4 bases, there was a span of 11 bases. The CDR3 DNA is TGTGCCAGCAGCTCAACCGTGGGCGGAAACACCATATATTTT. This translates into CASSSTVGGNTIYF. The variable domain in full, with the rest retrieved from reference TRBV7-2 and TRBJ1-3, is GAGVSQSPSNKVTEKGKDVELRCDPISGHTALYWYRQSLGQGLEFLIYFQGNSAPDKSGLPSDRFSAERTGGSVSTLTIQRTQQEDSAVYLCASSSTVGGNTIYFGEGSWLTVV.

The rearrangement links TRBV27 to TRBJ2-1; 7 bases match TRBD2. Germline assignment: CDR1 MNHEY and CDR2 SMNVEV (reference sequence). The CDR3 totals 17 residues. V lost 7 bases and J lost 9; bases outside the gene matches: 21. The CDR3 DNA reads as TGTGCCAGCACCCCTCCCAGAAGGGAGGGCTTTTATAGTGAGCAGTTCTTC. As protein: CASTPPRREGFYSEQFF.

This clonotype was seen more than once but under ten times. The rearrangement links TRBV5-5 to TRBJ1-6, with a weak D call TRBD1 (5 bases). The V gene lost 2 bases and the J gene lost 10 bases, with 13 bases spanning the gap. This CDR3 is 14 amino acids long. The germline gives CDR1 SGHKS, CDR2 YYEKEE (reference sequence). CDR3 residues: CASSFPRETSPLHF. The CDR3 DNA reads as TGTGCCAGCAGCTTTCCCAGGGAGACCTCACCCCTCCACTTT.

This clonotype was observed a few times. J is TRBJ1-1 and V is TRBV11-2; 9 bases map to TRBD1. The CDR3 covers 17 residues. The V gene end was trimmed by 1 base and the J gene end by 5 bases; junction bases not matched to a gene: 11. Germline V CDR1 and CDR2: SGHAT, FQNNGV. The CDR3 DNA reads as TGTGCCAGCAGCTTAGCTAAATTACAGGGGGCTCGGACTGAAGCTTTCTTT. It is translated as CASSLAKLQGARTEAFF.

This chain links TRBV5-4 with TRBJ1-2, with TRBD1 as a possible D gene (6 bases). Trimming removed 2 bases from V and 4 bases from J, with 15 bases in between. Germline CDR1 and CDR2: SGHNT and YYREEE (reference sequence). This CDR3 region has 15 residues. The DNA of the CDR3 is TGTGCCAGCAGCTTACAGGGCGAGGGGGGCTATGGCTACACCTTC. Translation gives CASSLQGEGGYGYTF.

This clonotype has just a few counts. The CDR3 is CASSVGGSYGNEQFF. For the CDR3, the DNA is TGTGCCAGCAGCGTAGGAGGGAGCTACGGGAATGAGCAGTTCTTC. The V call is TRBV9, the J call TRBJ2-1, with D maybe TRBD2 (5 bases). CDR3 length: 15 amino acids. Germline V lookup: CDR1 SGDLS, CDR2 YYNGEE. V was cut by 0 bases and J by 7 bases, with 14 bases left in between.

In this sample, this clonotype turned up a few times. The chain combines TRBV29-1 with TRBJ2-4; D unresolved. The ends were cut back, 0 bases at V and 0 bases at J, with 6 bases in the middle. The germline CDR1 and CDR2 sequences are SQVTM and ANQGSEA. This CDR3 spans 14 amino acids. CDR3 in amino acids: CSVEDPLAKNIQYF. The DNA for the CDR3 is TGCAGCGTTGAAGATCCTTTAGCCAAAAACATTCAGTACTTC.

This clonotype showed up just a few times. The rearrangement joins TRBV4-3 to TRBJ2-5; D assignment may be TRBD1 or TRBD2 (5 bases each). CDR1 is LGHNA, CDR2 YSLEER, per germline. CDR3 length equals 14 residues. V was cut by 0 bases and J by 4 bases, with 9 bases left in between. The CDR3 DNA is TGCGCCAGCAGCCAAGAGGGGGACGCAGAGACCCAGTACTTC. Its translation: CASSQEGDAETQYF.